This T cell receptor beta chain was sequenced during a study of cytomegalovirus exposure and HLA in healthy donors. Regarding the study as a whole: Some segments of the V type, notably TRBV6-2 and TRBV6-3, were excluded as indistinguishable. Using the classifier, cytomegalovirus status was reportedly diagnosed with high specificity and sensitivity. Later work showed greater clonal expansion in HLA-associated TCR beta chains than in equally common others. Within an earlier analysis, most TCR beta V segments proved productive either about 87% or about 30% of the time.

The PCR made use of 60 Vbeta and 13 Jbeta primers. Profiling relied on immunoSEQ multiplex PCR, and the TCRdb table lists in-frame clones only, not all of them. The sample lists about 83,000 clones, more than 70% occurring once. With 1 base removed from V and 1 base from J, the gap between germline ends came to 4 bases. Looked up from germline, CDR1 is SGHVS and CDR2 is FQNEAQ. This CDR3 is built from 13 residues. Regarding this clone: Its target is unknown.

The chain employs TRBV7-8 and TRBJ1-1, with D unresolved. Sequencing was performed on PBMCs. The sequence was obtained from a man in his fifties or sixties in good health and CMV-seronegative. CDR3 bases: TGTGCCAGCAGCTTAGACTCGAACACTGAAGCTTTCTTT. Its protein is CASSLDSNTEAFF.